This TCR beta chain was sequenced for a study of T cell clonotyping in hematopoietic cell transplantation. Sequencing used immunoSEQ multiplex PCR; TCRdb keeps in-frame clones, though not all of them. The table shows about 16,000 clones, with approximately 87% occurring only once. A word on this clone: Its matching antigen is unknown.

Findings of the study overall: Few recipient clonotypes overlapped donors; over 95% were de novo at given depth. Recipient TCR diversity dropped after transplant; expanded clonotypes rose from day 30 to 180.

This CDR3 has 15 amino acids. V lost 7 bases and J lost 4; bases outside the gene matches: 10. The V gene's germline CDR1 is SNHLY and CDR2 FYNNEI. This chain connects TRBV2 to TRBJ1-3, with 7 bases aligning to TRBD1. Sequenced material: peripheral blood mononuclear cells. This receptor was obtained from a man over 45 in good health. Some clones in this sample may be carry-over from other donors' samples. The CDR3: CASKGARSLGNTIYF. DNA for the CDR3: TGTGCCAGCAAGGGGGCCCGCTCCTTAGGAAACACCATATATTTT.